One sample yielded the 11 T cell receptor beta chains listed below, sequenced in a study of blood T cell repertoires in COVID-19. Sequencing was performed with immunoSEQ multiplex PCR; in TCRdb, only in-frame clones are kept and a portion is missing. The table shows more than 150,000 clones, with roughly 79% occurring only once. The sequenced sample consisted of peripheral blood. Receptors originate from an elderly woman with COVID-19, enrolled during active disease.

The chain uses TRBV19 and TRBJ2-5, with D possibly matching TRBD1 (6 bases). Germline V gene lookup returns CDR1 LNHDA and CDR2 SQIVND (reference sequence). The V end was cut by 4 bases, the J end by 5 bases, with 20 bases between. The length of the CDR3 is 16 residues. The CDR3 sequence is CASSTRRQDVGETQYF. The CDR3, as DNA: TGTGCCAGTAGTACTAGGAGACAGGATGTTGGGGAGACCCAGTACTTC.

The chain couples TRBV4-2 to TRBJ1-4, with no clear D. The CDR3 extends over 16 amino acids. Germline V CDR1 and CDR2: LGHNA, YNFKEQ. V gave up 2 bases and J gave up 8 bases, with 18 bases separating them. In DNA form, the CDR3 reads TGTGCCAGCAGCCAATCCTTCCCCAAGAGGTTAGAAAAACTGTTTTTT. It specifies CASSQSFPKRLEKLFF.

This rearrangement joins TRBV7-8 to TRBJ1-2; 7 bases match TRBD1. The CDR3 length is 13 residues. Germline trimming cut 5 bases from V and 5 bases from J; bases unmatched to any gene: 5. Germline loops: CDR1 SGHVS, CDR2 FQNEAQ. The CDR3 sequence: CASSVTGVYGYTF. The CDR3 DNA follows: TGTGCCAGCAGCGTCACAGGGGTTTATGGCTACACCTTC.

This clone turned up a few times. Written as DNA, the CDR3 is TGTGCCAGTAGTATAGCAGGGCGGCGGCAGCCCCAGCATTTT. This codes for CASSIAGRRQPQHF. V and J are TRBV19 and TRBJ1-5; possibly TRBD1 for D (5 bases). CDR3 size: 14 residues. Trimming left V 1 base short and J 7 bases short, with 11 bases between. Germline values: CDR1 LNHDA, CDR2 SQIVND (reference sequence). Using reference TRBV19 and TRBJ1-5 for the parts outside the CDR3, the full variable domain is DGGITQSPKYLFRKEGQNVTLSCEQNLNHDAMYWYRQDPGQGLRLIYYSQIVNDFQKGDIAEGYSVSREKKESFPLTVTSAQKNPTAFYLCASSIAGRRQPQHFGDGTRLSIL.

V is TRBV3-1 (or the pseudogene TRBV3-2) and J is TRBJ1-4; perhaps TRBD1 as D (5 bases). This CDR3 has 15 amino acids. Trimming shortened V by 1 base and J by 6 bases, and 12 bases separated the two germline ends. The germline CDR1 and CDR2 sequences are LGHDT and YNNKEL (reference sequence). CDR3 in amino acids: CASSQADRGHEKLFF. The CDR3 bases are TGTGCCAGCAGCCAAGCCGACAGAGGTCATGAAAAACTGTTTTTT.

There are many counts of this clone. The V call is TRBV28, the J call TRBJ1-6; D unresolved. The germline CDR1 and CDR2 sequences are MDHEN and SYDVKM. Trimming took off 3 bases at V and 5 bases at J, with 11 bases between the two ends. The CDR3 has 15 amino acids. CDR3 loop: CASSFMGSDNSPLHF. The DNA of the CDR3 is TGTGCCAGCAGTTTTATGGGCTCAGATAATTCACCCCTCCACTTT.

V and J are TRBV7-9 and TRBJ2-3; 10 bases line up with TRBD1. In germline, CDR1 is SEHNR, CDR2 FQNEAQ (reference sequence). V shed 5 bases, J shed 0 bases, and the junction held 11 bases outside the gene matches. This CDR3 is 18 amino acids long. CDR3 DNA: TGTGCCAGCAGCACGCCCCGACAGGGGGCGGCTAGCACAGATACGCAGTATTTT. This encodes CASSTPRQGAASTDTQYF. The full variable domain, its missing parts supplied by reference TRBV7-9 and TRBJ2-3, is DTGVSQNPRHKITKRGQNVTFRCDPISEHNRLYWYRQTLGQGPEFLTYFQNEAQLEKSRLLSDRFSAERPKGSFSTLEIQRTEQGDSAMYLCASSTPRQGAASTDTQYFGPGTRLTVL.

The V and J genes are TRBV7-9 and TRBJ1-5, with 8 bases identical to TRBD1. The germline gives CDR1 SEHNR, CDR2 FQNEAQ (reference sequence). This CDR3 has 17 residues. Trimming at V came to 5 bases and at J to 2 bases, leaving 11 bases not matched to a gene. Written as DNA, the CDR3 is TGTGCCAGCAGCAAAATCGGACAGGGTGCGGGCAATCAGCCCCAGCATTTT. The encoded protein is CASSKIGQGAGNQPQHF.

V usage is TRBV15 and J usage is TRBJ1-2; D is possibly TRBD1 (6 bases). The CDR3 is 16 amino acids. Trimming left V 0 bases short and J 5 bases short, with 16 bases between. In germline, CDR1 is LNHNV, CDR2 YYDKDF (reference sequence). The CDR3 here is CATSRDLPGAGYGYTF. As DNA, the CDR3 is TGTGCCACCAGCAGAGATCTCCCAGGGGCGGGTTATGGCTACACCTTC.

This clone has a handful of counts. The gene calls are TRBV15 and TRBJ1-2, with D hard to call. Germline V gives CDR1 LNHNV, CDR2 YYDKDF (reference sequence). The CDR3 runs to 13 residues. V lost 0 bases to trimming and J lost 9 bases, with 11 bases between them. The CDR3 nucleotides read TGTGCCACCAGCAGAGATAACGGGATGAGCTACACCTTC. Its translation is CATSRDNGMSYTF.

The V gene is TRBV5-1, the J gene TRBJ1-3; D is unresolved. V lost 0 bases and J 0 bases, leaving 7 bases between the germline ends. The length of the CDR3 is 15 residues. Germline CDR1 reads SGHRS; CDR2 reads YFSETQ. The CDR3, as DNA: TGCGCCAGCAGCTTGGTTCCCCGCTCTGGAAACACCATATATTTT. It specifies CASSLVPRSGNTIYF.